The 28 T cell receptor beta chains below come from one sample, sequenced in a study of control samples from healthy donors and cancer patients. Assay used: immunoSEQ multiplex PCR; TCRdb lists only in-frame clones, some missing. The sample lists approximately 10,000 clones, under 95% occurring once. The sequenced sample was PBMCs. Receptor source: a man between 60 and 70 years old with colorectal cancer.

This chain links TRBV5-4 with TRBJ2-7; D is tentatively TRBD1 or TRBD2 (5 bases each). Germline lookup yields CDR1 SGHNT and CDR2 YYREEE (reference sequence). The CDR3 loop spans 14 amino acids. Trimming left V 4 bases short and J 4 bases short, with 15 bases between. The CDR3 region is CASSPGTANYEQYF. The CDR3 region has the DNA TGTGCCAGCAGCCCCGGGACCGCGAATTACGAGCAGTACTTC. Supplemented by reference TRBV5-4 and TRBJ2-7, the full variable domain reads ETGVTQSPTHLIKTRGQQVTLRCSSQSGHNTVSWYQQALGQGPQFIFQYYREEENGRGNFPPRFSGLQFPNYSSELNVNALELDDSALYLCASSPGTANYEQYFGPGTRLTVT.

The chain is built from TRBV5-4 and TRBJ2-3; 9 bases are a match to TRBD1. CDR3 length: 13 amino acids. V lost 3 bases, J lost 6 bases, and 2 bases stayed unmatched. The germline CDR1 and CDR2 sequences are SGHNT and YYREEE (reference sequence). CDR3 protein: CASSWDRVDTQYF. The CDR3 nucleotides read TGTGCCAGCAGCTGGGACAGGGTTGATACGCAGTATTTT.

This chain's CDR3 is CASTLTGLTGELFF. The CDR3 coding sequence is TGTGCCAGCACCCTGACTGGGTTGACCGGGGAGCTGTTTTTT. This chain connects TRBV27 to TRBJ2-2; no firm D call. The germline CDR1 and CDR2 sequences are MNHEY and SMNVEV (reference sequence). The CDR3 covers 14 residues. V was cut by 7 bases and J by 5 bases, with 14 bases left in between.

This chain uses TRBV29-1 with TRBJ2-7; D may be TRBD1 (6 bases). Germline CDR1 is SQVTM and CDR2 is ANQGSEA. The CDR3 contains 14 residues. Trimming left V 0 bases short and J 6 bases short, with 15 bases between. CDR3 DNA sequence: TGCAGCGTTGAAGAGGCTTACCTAGGGGGCGAGCAGTACTTC. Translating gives CSVEEAYLGGEQYF.

The CDR3 DNA is TGCGCCAGCAGCCAAGAGAGGACAGTGAACGAGCAGTACTTC. The encoded protein is CASSQERTVNEQYF. J is TRBJ2-7 and V is TRBV4-1, with D possibly being TRBD1 (6 bases). The ends were cut back, 0 bases at V and 5 bases at J, with 11 bases in the middle. The germline V gene has CDR1 MGHRA and CDR2 YSYEKL. CDR3 length equals 14 residues.

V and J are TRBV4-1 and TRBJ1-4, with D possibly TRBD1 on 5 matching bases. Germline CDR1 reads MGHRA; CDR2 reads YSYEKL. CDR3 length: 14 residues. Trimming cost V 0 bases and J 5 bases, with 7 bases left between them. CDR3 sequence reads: CASSQDWTNEKLFF. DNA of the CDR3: TGCGCCAGCAGCCAAGATTGGACAAATGAAAAACTGTTTTTT.

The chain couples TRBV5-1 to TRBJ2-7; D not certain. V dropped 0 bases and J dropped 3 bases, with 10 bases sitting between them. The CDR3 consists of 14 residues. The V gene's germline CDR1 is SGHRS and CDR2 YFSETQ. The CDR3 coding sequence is TGCGCCAGCAGCTTGGAACCGGAGATCTACGAGCAGTACTTC. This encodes CASSLEPEIYEQYF.

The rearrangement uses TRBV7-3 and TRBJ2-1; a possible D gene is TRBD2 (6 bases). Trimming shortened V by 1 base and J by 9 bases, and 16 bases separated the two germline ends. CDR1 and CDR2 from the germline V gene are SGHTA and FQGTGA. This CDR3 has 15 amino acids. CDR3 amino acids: CASSLMGTAGSEQFF. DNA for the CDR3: TGTGCCAGCAGCTTAATGGGGACCGCCGGGAGTGAGCAGTTCTTC.

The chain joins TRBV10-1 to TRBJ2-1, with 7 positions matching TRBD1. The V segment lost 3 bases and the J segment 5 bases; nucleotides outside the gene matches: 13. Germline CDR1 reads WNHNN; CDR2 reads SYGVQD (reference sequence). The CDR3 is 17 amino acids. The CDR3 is CASSELQGKKKDNEQFF. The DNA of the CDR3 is TGCGCCAGCAGTGAATTACAGGGGAAAAAGAAGGACAATGAGCAGTTCTTC.

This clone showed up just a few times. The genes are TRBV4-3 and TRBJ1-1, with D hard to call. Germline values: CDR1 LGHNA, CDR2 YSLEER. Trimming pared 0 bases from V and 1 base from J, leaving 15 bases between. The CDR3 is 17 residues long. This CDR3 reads CASSQDSPFGENTEAFF. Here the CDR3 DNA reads TGCGCCAGCAGCCAAGATTCTCCGTTCGGAGAGAACACTGAAGCTTTCTTT.

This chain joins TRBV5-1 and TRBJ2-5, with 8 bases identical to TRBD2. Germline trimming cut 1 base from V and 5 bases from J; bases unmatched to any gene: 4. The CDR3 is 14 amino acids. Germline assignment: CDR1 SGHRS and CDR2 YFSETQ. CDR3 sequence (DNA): TGCGCCAGCAGCTTGTTCGCTAGCGGGGAGACCCAGTACTTC. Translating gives CASSLFASGETQYF.

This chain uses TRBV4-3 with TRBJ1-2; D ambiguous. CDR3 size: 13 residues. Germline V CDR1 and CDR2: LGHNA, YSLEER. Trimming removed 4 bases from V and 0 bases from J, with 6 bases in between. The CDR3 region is CASSPGANYGYTF. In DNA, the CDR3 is TGCGCCAGCAGCCCGGGAGCTAACTATGGCTACACCTTC.

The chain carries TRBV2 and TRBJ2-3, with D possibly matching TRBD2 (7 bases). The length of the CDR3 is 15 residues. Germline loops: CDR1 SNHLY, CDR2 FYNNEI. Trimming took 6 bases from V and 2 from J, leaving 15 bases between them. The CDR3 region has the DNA TGTGCCAGCAGGGCTTTTGGGGGGGCCACAGATACGCAGTATTTT. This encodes CASRAFGGATDTQYF.

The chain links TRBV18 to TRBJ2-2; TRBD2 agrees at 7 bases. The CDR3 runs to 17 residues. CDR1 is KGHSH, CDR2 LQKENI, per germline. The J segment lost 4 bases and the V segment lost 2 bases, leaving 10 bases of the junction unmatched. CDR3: CASSPKGVGGSTGELFF. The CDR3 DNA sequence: TGTGCCAGCTCACCAAAGGGTGTCGGCGGGAGCACCGGGGAGCTGTTTTTT.

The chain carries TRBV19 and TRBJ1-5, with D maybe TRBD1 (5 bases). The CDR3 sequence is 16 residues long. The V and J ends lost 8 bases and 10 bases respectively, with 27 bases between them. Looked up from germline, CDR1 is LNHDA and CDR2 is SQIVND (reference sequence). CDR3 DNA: TGTGCCAGTGACAGACGACCGAGACTTGGGGATTACCCCCAGCATTTT. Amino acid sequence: CASDRRPRLGDYPQHF.

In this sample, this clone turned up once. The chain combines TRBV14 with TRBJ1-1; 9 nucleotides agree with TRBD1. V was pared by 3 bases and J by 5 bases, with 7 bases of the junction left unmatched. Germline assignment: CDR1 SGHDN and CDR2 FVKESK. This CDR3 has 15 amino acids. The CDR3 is CASSHRTGEGTEAFF. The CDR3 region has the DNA TGTGCCAGCAGCCATCGGACAGGGGAGGGGACTGAAGCTTTCTTT.

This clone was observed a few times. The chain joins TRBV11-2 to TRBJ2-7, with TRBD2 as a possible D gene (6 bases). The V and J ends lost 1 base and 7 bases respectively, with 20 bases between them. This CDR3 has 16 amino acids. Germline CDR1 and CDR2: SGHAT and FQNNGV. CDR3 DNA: TGTGCCAGCAGCTTAGTTTGGTTCGGTCGGGCGGGAGAGCAGTACTTC. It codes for CASSLVWFGRAGEQYF.

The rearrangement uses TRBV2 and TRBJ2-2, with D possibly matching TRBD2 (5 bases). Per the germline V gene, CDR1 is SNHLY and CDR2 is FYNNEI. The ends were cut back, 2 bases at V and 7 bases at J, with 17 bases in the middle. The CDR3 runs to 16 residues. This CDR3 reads CASSERGKGMDGELFF. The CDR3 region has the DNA TGTGCCAGCAGTGAACGGGGTAAAGGAATGGACGGGGAGCTGTTTTTT. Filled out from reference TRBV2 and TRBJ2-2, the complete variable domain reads EPEVTQTPSHQVTQMGQEVILRCVPISNHLYFYWYRQILGQKVEFLVSFYNNEISEKSEIFDDQFSVERPDGSNFTLKIRSTKLEDSAMYFCASSERGKGMDGELFFGEGSRLTVL.

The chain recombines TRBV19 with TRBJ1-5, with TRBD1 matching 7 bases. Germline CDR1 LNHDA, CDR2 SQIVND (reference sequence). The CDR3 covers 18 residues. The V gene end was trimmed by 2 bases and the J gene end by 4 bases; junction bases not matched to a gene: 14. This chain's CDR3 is CASSIKVVPTGRNQPQHF. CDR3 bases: TGTGCCAGTAGTATAAAGGTGGTTCCGACAGGGAGAAATCAGCCCCAGCATTTT.

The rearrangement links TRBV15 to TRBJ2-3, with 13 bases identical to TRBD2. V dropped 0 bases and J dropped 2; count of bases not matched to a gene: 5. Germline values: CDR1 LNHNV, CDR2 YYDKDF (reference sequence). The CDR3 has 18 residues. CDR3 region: CATSREKGLAGFTDTQYF. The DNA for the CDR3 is TGTGCCACCAGCAGAGAGAAGGGACTAGCGGGGTTCACAGATACGCAGTATTTT.

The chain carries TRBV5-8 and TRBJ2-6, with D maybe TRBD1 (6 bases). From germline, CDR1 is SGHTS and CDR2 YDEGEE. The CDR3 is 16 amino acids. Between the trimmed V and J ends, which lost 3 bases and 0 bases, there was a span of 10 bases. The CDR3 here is CASSWYRDSGANVLTF. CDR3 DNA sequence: TGTGCCAGCAGCTGGTACAGGGACTCTGGGGCCAACGTCCTGACTTTC.

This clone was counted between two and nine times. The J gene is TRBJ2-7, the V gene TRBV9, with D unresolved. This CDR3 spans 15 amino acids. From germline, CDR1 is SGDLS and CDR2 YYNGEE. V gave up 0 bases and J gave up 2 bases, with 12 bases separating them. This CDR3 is CASSVAGWDPYEQYF. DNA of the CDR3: TGTGCCAGCAGCGTAGCGGGTTGGGATCCCTACGAGCAGTACTTC.

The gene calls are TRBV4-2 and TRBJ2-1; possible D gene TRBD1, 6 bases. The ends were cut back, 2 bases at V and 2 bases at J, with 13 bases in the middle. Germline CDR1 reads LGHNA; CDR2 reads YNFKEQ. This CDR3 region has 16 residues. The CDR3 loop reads CASSQSFRGPYNEQFF. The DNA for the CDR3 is TGTGCCAGCAGCCAATCTTTCAGGGGCCCCTACAATGAGCAGTTCTTC.

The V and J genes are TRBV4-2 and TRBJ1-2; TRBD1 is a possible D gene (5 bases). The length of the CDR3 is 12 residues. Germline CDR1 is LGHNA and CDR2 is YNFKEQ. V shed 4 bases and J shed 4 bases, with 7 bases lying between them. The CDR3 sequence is CASSLGTYGYTF. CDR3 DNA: TGTGCCAGCAGCCTGGGGACCTATGGCTACACCTTC.

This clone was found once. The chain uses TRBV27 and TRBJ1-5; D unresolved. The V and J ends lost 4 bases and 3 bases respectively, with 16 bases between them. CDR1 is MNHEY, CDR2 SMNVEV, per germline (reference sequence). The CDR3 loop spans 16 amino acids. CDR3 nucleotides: TGTGCCAGCAGTTCCGTACCGAGCGGTTACAATCAGCCCCAGCATTTT. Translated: CASSSVPSGYNQPQHF.

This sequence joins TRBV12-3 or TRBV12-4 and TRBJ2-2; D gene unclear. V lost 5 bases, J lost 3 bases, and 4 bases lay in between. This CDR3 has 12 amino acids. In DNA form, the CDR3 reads TGTGCCAGCAGTCCATACACCGGGGAGCTGTTTTTT. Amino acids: CASSPYTGELFF.

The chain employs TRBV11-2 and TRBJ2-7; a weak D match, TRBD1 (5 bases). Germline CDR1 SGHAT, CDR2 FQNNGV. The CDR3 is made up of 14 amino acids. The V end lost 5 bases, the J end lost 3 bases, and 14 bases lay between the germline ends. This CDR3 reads CASSQRTDSYEQYF. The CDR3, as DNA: TGTGCCAGCAGCCAAAGGACCGACAGCTACGAGCAGTACTTC. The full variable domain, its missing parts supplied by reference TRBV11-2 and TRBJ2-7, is EAGVAQSPRYKIIEKRQSVAFWCNPISGHATLYWYQQILGQGPKLLIQFQNNGVVDDSQLPKDRFSAERLKGVDSTLKIQPAKLEDSAVYLCASSQRTDSYEQYFGPGTRLTVT.

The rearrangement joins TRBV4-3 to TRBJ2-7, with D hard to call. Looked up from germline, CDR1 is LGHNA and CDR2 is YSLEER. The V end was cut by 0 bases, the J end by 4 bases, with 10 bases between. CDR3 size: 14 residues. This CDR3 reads CASSQDIGFYEQYF. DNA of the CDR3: TGCGCCAGCAGCCAAGATATTGGTTTTTACGAGCAGTACTTC.